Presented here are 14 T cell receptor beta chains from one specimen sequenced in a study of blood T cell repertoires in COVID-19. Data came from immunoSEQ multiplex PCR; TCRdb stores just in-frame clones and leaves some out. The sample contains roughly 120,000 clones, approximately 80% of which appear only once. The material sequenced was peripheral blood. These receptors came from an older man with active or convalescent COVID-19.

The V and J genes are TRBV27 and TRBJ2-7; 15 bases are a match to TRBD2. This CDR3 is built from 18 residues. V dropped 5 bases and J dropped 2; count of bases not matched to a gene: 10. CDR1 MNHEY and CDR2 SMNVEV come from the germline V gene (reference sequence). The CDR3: CASSPGLAGGLPTYEQYF. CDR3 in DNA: TGTGCCAGCAGTCCGGGACTAGCGGGGGGTCTACCTACCTACGAGCAGTACTTC.

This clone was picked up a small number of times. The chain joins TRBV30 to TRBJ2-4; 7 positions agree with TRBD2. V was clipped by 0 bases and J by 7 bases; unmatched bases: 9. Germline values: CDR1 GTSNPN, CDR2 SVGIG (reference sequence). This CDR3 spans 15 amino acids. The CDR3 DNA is TGTGCCTGGAGTGTCGGGCTAGCGGAGGGGAACATTCAGTACTTC. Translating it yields CAWSVGLAEGNIQYF.

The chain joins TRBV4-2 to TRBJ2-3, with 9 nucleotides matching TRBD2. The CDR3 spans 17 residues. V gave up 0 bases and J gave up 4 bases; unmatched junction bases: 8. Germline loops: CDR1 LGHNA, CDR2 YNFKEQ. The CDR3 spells CASSQDGSGGGADTQYF. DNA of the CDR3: TGTGCCAGCAGCCAAGATGGTAGCGGGGGAGGCGCAGATACGCAGTATTTT.

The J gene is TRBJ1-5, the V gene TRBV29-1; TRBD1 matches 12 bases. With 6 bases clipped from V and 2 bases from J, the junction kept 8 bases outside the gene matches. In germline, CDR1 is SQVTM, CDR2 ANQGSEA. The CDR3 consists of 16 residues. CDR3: CSVKTGTGGGNQPQHF. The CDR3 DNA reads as TGCAGCGTGAAGACCGGGACAGGGGGCGGCAATCAGCCCCAGCATTTT.

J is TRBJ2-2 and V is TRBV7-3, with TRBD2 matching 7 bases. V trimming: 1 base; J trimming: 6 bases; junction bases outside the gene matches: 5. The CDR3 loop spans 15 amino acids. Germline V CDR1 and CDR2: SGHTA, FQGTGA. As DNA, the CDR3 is TGTGCCAGCAGCTTAAGCGGGAGTCGGGCCGGGGAGCTGTTTTTT. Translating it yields CASSLSGSRAGELFF.

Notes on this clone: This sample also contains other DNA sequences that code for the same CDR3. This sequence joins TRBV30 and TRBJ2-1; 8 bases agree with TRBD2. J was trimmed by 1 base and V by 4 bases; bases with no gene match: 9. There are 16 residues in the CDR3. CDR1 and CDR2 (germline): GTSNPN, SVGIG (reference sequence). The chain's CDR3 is CAWTGQTSASYNEQFF. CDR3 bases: TGTGCCTGGACCGGCCAGACTAGCGCTTCCTACAATGAGCAGTTCTTC. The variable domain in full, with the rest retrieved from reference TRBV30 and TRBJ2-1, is SQTIHQWPATLVQPVGSPLSLECTVEGTSNPNLYWYRQAAGRGLQLLFYSVGIGQISSEVPQNLSASRPQDRQFILSSKKLLLSDSGFYLCAWTGQTSASYNEQFFGPGTRLTVL.

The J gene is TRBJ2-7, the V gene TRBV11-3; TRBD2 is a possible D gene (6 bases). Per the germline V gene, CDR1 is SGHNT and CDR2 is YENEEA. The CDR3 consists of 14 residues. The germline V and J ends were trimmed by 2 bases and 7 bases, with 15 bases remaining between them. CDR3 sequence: CASSLLGGSGEQYF. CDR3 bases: TGTGCCAGCAGCTTATTGGGGGGATCCGGGGAGCAGTACTTC.

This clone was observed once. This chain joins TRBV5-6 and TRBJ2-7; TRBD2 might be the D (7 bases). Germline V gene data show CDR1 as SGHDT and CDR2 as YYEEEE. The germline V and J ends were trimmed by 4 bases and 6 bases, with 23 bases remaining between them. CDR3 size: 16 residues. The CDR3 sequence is CASSPPPRGLSAEQYF. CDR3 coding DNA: TGTGCCAGCAGCCCCCCGCCGCGGGGGCTTTCCGCCGAGCAGTACTTC.

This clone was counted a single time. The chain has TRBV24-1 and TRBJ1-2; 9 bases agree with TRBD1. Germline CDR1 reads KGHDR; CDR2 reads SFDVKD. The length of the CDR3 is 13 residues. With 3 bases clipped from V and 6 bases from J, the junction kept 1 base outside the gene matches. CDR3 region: CATSDRTGDGYTF. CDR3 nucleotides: TGTGCCACCAGTGATCGGACAGGGGATGGCTACACCTTC.

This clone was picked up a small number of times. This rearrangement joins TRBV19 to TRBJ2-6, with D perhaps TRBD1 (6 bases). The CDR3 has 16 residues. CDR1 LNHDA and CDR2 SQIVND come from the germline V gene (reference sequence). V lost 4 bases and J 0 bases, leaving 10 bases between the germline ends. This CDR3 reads CASSTGQHSGANVLTF. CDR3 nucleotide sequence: TGTGCCAGTAGTACCGGACAGCACTCTGGGGCCAACGTCCTGACTTTC.

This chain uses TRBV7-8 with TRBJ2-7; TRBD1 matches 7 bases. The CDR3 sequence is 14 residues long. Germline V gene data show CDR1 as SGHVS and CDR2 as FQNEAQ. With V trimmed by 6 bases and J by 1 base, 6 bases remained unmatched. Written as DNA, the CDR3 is TGTGCCAGCAGGGGCCCGGGACAGTCCTACGAGCAGTACTTC. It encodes CASRGPGQSYEQYF.

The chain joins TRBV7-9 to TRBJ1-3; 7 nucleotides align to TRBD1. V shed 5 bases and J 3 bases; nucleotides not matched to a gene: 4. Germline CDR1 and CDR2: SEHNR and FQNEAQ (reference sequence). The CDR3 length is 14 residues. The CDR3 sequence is CASSQGVDGNTIYF. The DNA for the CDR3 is TGTGCCAGCAGCCAGGGGGTCGATGGAAACACCATATATTTT.

CDR3 coding DNA: TGTGCCAGAAGCTTTATGACTAGCGGGCACTCCTACAATGAGCAGTTCTTC. Amino acid sequence: CARSFMTSGHSYNEQFF. This chain joins TRBV5-3 and TRBJ2-1, with 10 bases lining up with TRBD2. TRBV5-3 is annotated as an ORF whose role is uncertain. The length of the CDR3 is 17 residues. The trim removed 2 bases at V and 0 bases at J, leaving 5 bases unmatched.

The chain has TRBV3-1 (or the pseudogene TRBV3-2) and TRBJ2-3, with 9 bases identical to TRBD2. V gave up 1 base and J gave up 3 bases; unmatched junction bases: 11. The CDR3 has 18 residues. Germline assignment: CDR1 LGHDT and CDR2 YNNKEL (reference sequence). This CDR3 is CASSQGTLAGSGTDTQYF. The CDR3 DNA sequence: TGTGCCAGCAGCCAAGGAACCCTAGCGGGGTCGGGTACAGATACGCAGTATTTT.